The clone carrying this T cell receptor beta chain was observed at least ten times. One entry per CDR3 protein, called by TCRdb with MiXCR from the reads. Altogether 250,000 or so distinct CDR3 sequences are present, around 8.7% being singletons, with the ten largest covering roughly 15%. V gave up 4 bases and J gave up 0 bases; unmatched junction bases: 2. This CDR3 region has 16 residues. Germline CDR1 reads SGHTA; CDR2 reads FQGNSA. The entry originates in a study of T cell repertoires in cytomegalovirus infection. This TCR derives from a human donor in good health (CMV status not recorded). Some clones in this sample may be carry-over from other donors' samples. The specimen sequenced was PBMCs. V usage is TRBV7-2 and J usage is TRBJ2-5, with 13 positions matching TRBD2. The CDR3 DNA reads TGTGCCAGCAGCTCGGGACTAGCGGGGTACCAAGAGACCCAGTACTTC. Encoded protein: CASSSGLAGYQETQYF.